These 18 T cell receptor beta chains came from one sample sequenced in a study of CD8+CD57+ T cells in acquired aplastic anemia (dated by TCRdb to between 2017 and 2018). TCRdb shows the sequencer as Illumina HiSeq 2000. TCR beta VDJ combination and CDR3 sequence profiling used genomic DNA as the template. Clones were called with MiXCR by TCRdb after fastp trimmed the public reads at Q25, and only in-frame beta chains were retained. Merged by CDR3 protein, the rows form single entries marked with the most common genes and DNA. The sample table contains hundreds of thousands of distinct CDR3 sequences; only one count was recorded for roughly 64% of them. Of the sample, 4% is held by the ten largest clones. The sequencing input was sorted CD4+, CD8+, or CD8+CD57+ T cells (not recorded which) from PBMCs. The receptor source for this set is a human donor in good health, serving as a control.

The chain uses TRBV20-1 and TRBJ1-2; D is perhaps TRBD1 (5 bases). CDR3 length equals 12 residues. Trimming removed 6 bases at V and 10 bases at J, with 18 bases between. Germline V CDR1 and CDR2: DFQATT, SNEGSKA (reference sequence). CDR3 DNA: TGCAGTGCCGACAGAGGGGAAGAGACCTACACCTTC. Protein sequence: CSADRGEETYTF.

This rearrangement joins TRBV5-6 to TRBJ1-1, with D perhaps matching TRBD1 (6 bases). CDR1 SGHDT and CDR2 YYEEEE come from the germline V gene. The CDR3 spans 16 residues. V was cut by 0 bases and J by 3 bases, with 15 bases left in between. The CDR3 sequence is CASSLGPRGWDTEAFF. The CDR3, as DNA: TGTGCCAGCAGCTTGGGGCCCAGGGGTTGGGACACTGAAGCTTTCTTT.

Comment on this clonotype: A much bigger clone sits one base away, suggesting this may be a read error. V usage is TRBV6-2 or TRBV6-3 and J usage is TRBJ1-1; no reliable D call. CDR3 length: 13 amino acids. Germline V gene sequence: CDR1 MNHEY, CDR2 SVGEGT. CDR3 loop: CASRGPEGSRASF. For the CDR3, the DNA is TGTGCCAGCAGAGGGCCTGAGGGATCCAGAGCTTCCTTT.

This clonotype was detected ten times or more. The chain joins TRBV19 to TRBJ2-5, with TRBD2 matching 9 bases. J lost 4 bases, V lost 3 bases, and 3 bases had no gene match. There are 14 residues in the CDR3. Looked up from germline, CDR1 is LNHDA and CDR2 is SQIVND (reference sequence). The CDR3 DNA is TGTGCCAGTAGTATTCGGCGGGAGGGAGAGACCCAGTACTTC. Residues: CASSIRREGETQYF.

The gene calls are TRBV7-2 and TRBJ2-7; TRBD1 matches at 7 bases. V lost 2 bases, J lost 5 bases, and 3 bases stayed unmatched. Germline V CDR1 and CDR2: SGHTA, FQGNSA. CDR3 length: 13 amino acids. In DNA form, the CDR3 reads TGTGCCAGCAGCTTAACAGGGGACCACGAGCAGTACTTC. Translated: CASSLTGDHEQYF.

With respect to this clonotype: It is unclear where the CDR3 begins or ends on the DNA, so no DNA is shown, and the CDR3 is as TCRdb lists it. V usage is TRBV7-8 and J usage is TRBJ2-6; TRBD1 is the table's D call, not checked against the DNA. Germline CDR1 SGHVS, CDR2 FQNEAQ. The CDR3 comprises 17 residues, both ends counted. The CDR3 is CASSLGTGFEQYFVLTF.

This clonotype was picked up many times. The chain joins TRBV20-1 to TRBJ1-5; 7 bases agree with TRBD1. CDR1 is DFQATT and CDR2 is SNEGSKA in the germline V gene (reference sequence). The CDR3 length is 15 residues. Trimming removed 4 bases from V and 3 bases from J; junction bases left unmatched: 9. The CDR3 is CSATDRVGFNQPQHF. CDR3 nucleotides: TGCAGTGCTACCGACAGGGTTGGATTCAATCAGCCCCAGCATTTT.

Concerning this clonotype itself: Mismatch with germline at one junction end may stem from a read error. The chain carries TRBV7-2 and TRBJ2-7, with D possibly being TRBD1 (6 bases). CDR1 SGHTA and CDR2 FQGNSA come from the germline V gene. The CDR3 covers 13 residues. The DNA of the CDR3 is TGTGCCAGCAGCTTCCAGGGGCACTACGAGCAGAACTTC. This sequence encodes CASSFQGHYEQNF.

A note on this clonotype: A read error may account for a junction end that differs from germline. The V call is TRBV7-2, the J call TRBJ1-2; 8 bases are shared with TRBD1. This CDR3 is 14 amino acids long. The germline CDR1 and CDR2 sequences are SGHTA and FQGNSA. The CDR3, as DNA: TGTGCCAGCAGCTTTACAGGGGGAGAGACCCAGTACTTCTTC. Its translation: CASSFTGGETQYFF.

This clonotype was recorded many times. V gene TRBV12-3 or TRBV12-4 combines with J gene TRBJ1-4; D remains unclear. Trimming shortened V by 6 bases and J by 3 bases, and 14 bases separated the two germline ends. This CDR3 is 15 amino acids long. The CDR3 loop is CASRPVEGPNEKLFF. The CDR3 DNA reads TGTGCCAGCAGGCCAGTCGAGGGTCCTAATGAAAAACTGTTTTTT.

This clonotype was recorded once. The chain links TRBV12-3 or TRBV12-4 to TRBJ1-1; D gene unclear. V was shortened by 6 bases and J by 5 bases, with 13 bases between the two germline ends. The CDR3 consists of 13 residues. The DNA of the CDR3 is TGTGCCAGCAGATCGTTTTCGGGGACTGAAGCTTTCTTT. Translating it yields CASRSFSGTEAFF.

This clonotype came up once. The J gene is TRBJ1-6, the V gene TRBV9; D perhaps matches TRBD1 (5 bases). The CDR3 is 14 amino acids. Germline assignment: CDR1 SGDLS and CDR2 YYNGEE. V was trimmed by 4 bases and J by 15 bases, leaving 20 bases between them. The CDR3: CASSLQAIYLHLHF. CDR3 nucleotides: TGTGCCAGCAGCCTACAGGCCATCTATTTACACCTCCACTTT.

With regard to this clonotype: Relative to the germline gene, one junction end is altered; a read error may explain this. CDR3 region: CASSTRGTSSADNF. CDR3 DNA sequence: TGTGCCAGCAGCACCCGGGGCACGTCTAGCGCAGATAACTTC. The chain has TRBV9 and TRBJ2-7; D might be TRBD2 (6 bases). This CDR3 region has 14 residues. In germline, CDR1 is SGDLS, CDR2 YYNGEE.

V and J are TRBV19 and TRBJ1-5; 8 positions agree with TRBD1. The J segment lost 2 bases and the V segment lost 3 bases, leaving 3 bases of the junction unmatched. CDR3 length: 15 residues. Germline CDR1 reads LNHDA; CDR2 reads SQIVND (reference sequence). The CDR3 protein is CASSIDRGRNQPQHF. The CDR3 coding sequence is TGTGCCAGTAGTATTGACAGGGGACGCAATCAGCCCCAGCATTTT. Full variable domain (remainder filled in from reference TRBV19 and TRBJ1-5): DGGITQSPKYLFRKEGQNVTLSCEQNLNHDAMYWYRQDPGQGLRLIYYSQIVNDFQKGDIAEGYSVSREKKESFPLTVTSAQKNPTAFYLCASSIDRGRNQPQHFGDGTRLSIL.

In the case of this clonotype: The junction differs from germline at one of its ends, possibly a read error. This chain joins TRBV7-2 and TRBJ2-3; TRBD2 might be the D (5 bases). The germline CDR1 and CDR2 sequences are SGHTA and FQGNSA. This CDR3 contains 15 residues. The CDR3, as DNA: TGTGCCAGCAGCTTTACAGTGGCGGGCACAGAGCAGCAGTGTTTT. This translates into CASSFTVAGTEQQCF.

Points on this clonotype: The junction shows a germline mismatch at one end, possibly a read error. This rearrangement joins TRBV19 to TRBJ1-6; D is possibly TRBD1 (5 bases). From germline, CDR1 is LNHDA and CDR2 SQIVND (reference sequence). The CDR3 loop spans 13 amino acids. The CDR3 bases are TGTGCCAGTCAGGGAAGCCCAAATTCACCCCTTCACTTT. Its protein is CASQGSPNSPLHF.

A word on this clonotype: A junction boundary mismatches the germline segment, possibly from a read error. V gene TRBV2 combines with J gene TRBJ1-5; 7 bases line up with TRBD1. The V gene's germline CDR1 is SNHLY and CDR2 FYNNEI. This CDR3 is built from 13 residues. The CDR3: CTSKTDRDQPQHF. The CDR3 DNA reads TGTACCAGCAAGACTGACAGGGATCAGCCCCAGCATTTT.

A single count supports this clonotype. The V gene is TRBV7-3, the J gene TRBJ2-5, with 12 bases matching TRBD2. V was clipped by 5 bases and J by 14 bases; unmatched bases: 15. Germline-derived CDR1 and CDR2 are SGHTA and FQGTGA. The CDR3 totals 15 residues. The CDR3 loop reads CASSTLAGGNETLYF. The CDR3 nucleotides read TGTGCCAGCAGCACTCTAGCGGGGGGGAATGAGACGCTCTACTTC.